This T cell receptor beta chain comes out of a study of T cell responses to AZD1222 COVID-19 vaccine. The ends were cut back, 0 bases at V and 3 bases at J, with 9 bases in the middle. The CDR3 is 15 amino acids. CDR1 MNHEY and CDR2 SVGEGT come from the germline V gene. Concerning this clone itself: Its antigen is undetermined.

Study observations and caveats: Baseline serostatus was positive in only six AZD1222 recipients. Epitopes outside B.1.351 and B.1.1.7 mutated regions reportedly drew nearly half of spike TCRs.

Using immunoSEQ multiplex PCR, the repertoire was profiled, and TCRdb retains in-frame clones only, with some absent. The sample has roughly 190,000 clones; over 80% are singletons. The specimen was peripheral blood, collected on day 0 of AZD1222 vaccination. The chain is built from TRBV6-2 or TRBV6-3 and TRBJ2-1; weak D call: TRBD2 (5 bases). This clonotype was obtained from an adult in good health. For the CDR3, the DNA is TGTGCCAGCAGTTACTCCCGGACTTTCTACAATGAGCAGTTCTTC. Its translation: CASSYSRTFYNEQFF.